This entry lists 6 T cell receptor beta chains sequenced from one sample in a study of CD8 T cells in Susac syndrome. Reverse transcription of roughly 0.45 to 1 ug RNA was performed with random hexamers. TCRdb reanalysed the immunoSEQ multiplex PCR reads using MiXCR and keeps one entry per CDR3 protein. Of about 300,000 distinct CDR3 sequences in the sample, 75% to 85% are singletons; the top ten hold around 0.21%. The sample comprised CD8+ T cells from PBMCs. The receptors originated from a human donor with multiple sclerosis.

The rearrangement links TRBV20-1 to TRBJ2-1; 7 bases map to TRBD2. J gave up 0 bases and V 6 bases, and 5 bases lay outside the gene matches. CDR3 size: 14 residues. The germline V gene has CDR1 DFQATT and CDR2 SNEGSKA (reference sequence). The CDR3 DNA sequence: TGCAGTGCCCCACTAGCGAACTCCTACAATGAGCAGTTCTTC. Translated: CSAPLANSYNEQFF.

V usage is TRBV6-1 and J usage is TRBJ1-1; D might be TRBD1 (5 bases). Trimming shortened V by 0 bases and J by 1 base, and 12 bases separated the two germline ends. In germline, CDR1 is MNHNS, CDR2 SASEGT. This CDR3 has 16 amino acids. CDR3 residues: CASSEAINGGNTEAFF. In DNA form, the CDR3 reads TGTGCCAGCAGTGAAGCGATAAACGGGGGGAACACTGAAGCTTTCTTT.

The chain combines TRBV6-5 with TRBJ2-7, with D possibly called TRBD1 or TRBD2 (7 bases each). CDR3 length: 14 residues. Trimming took off 6 bases at V and 2 bases at J, with 14 bases between the two ends. Looked up from germline, CDR1 is MNHEY and CDR2 is SVGAGI. CDR3 sequence reads: CASRHQGGTYEQYF. In nucleotides, the CDR3 is TGTGCCAGCAGACACCAGGGGGGGACCTACGAGCAGTACTTC.

The chain links TRBV4-3 to TRBJ2-3; D is perhaps TRBD1 (6 bases). Trimming took off 5 bases at V and 1 base at J, with 22 bases between the two ends. Germline CDR1 reads LGHNA; CDR2 reads YSLEER. The CDR3 loop spans 18 amino acids. CDR3 loop: CASSYKQTGDLRTDTQYF. The CDR3 DNA sequence: TGCGCCAGCAGCTATAAACAGACAGGAGACCTACGCACAGATACGCAGTATTTT.

CDR3 amino acids: CASSLPLGTGNEQFF. Here the CDR3 DNA reads TGTGCCAGCAGTTTGCCCTTGGGGACAGGGAATGAGCAGTTCTTC. The chain recombines TRBV28 with TRBJ2-1; 9 nucleotides align to TRBD1. The V segment lost 3 bases and the J segment 7 bases; nucleotides outside the gene matches: 7. The V gene's germline CDR1 is MDHEN and CDR2 SYDVKM. This CDR3 has 15 amino acids.

The J gene is TRBJ2-1, the V gene TRBV27; tentatively, D is TRBD2 (5 bases). Trimming pared 6 bases from V and 5 bases from J, leaving 11 bases between. The CDR3 runs to 13 residues. The germline V gene encodes CDR1 MNHEY and CDR2 SMNVEV (reference sequence). In DNA, the CDR3 is TGTGCCAGCAGATTTCTGGGAGACAATGAGCAGTTCTTC. It encodes CASRFLGDNEQFF.